This T cell receptor beta chain was observed in a study of naive and memory T cell subsets. This clonotype was detected only a few times. Its specificity is unknown. CDR1 is GTSNPN, CDR2 SVGIG, per germline (reference sequence). V lost 3 bases and J 4 bases, leaving 16 bases between the germline ends. There are 14 residues in the CDR3. Overall study findings and caveats: Especially in CD8 cells, naive repertoires contained a few larger clonotypes, possibly CD45RA-re-expressing memory cells. There was no ground truth to check naive and memory subset results.

Both TRBC1 and TRBC2 were covered by a beta constant-region primer of two equimolar oligonucleotides. Four rounds of PCR amplified the ligated cDNA using nested alpha and beta constant-region primers plus SP2. One entry per CDR3 protein, called by TCRdb with MiXCR from the UMI-ligation and nested PCR reads. The sample includes 80,000 to 95,000 distinct CDR3 sequences, 9% of them seen just once. Overnight CMV lysate stimulation of fresh PBMCs defined donor CMV status by CD4+ IFNgamma. After CD4 positive bead selection, the CD4-negative fraction gave CD8 T cells. Material: naive CD8+ T cells from blood. This clonotype was sampled from a human donor in good health. The rearrangement uses TRBV30 and TRBJ2-7; D call uncertain. In DNA, the CDR3 is TGTGCCTGGAGCCTTACGGACGTCGGATACGAGCAGTACTTC. Protein sequence: CAWSLTDVGYEQYF.